This T cell receptor beta chain was observed in a study of blood T cell repertoires in COVID-19. About the research overall: In each case, the material was cDNA or gDNA derived from T cells, B-cell-depleted T cells, or PBMCs.

The data were produced by immunoSEQ multiplex PCR, yet TCRdb's version contains in-frame clones alone and is incomplete. The table has roughly 41,000 clones, just under 85% seen once. The junction had 2 bases not matched to a gene; V was cut back by 7 bases and J by 4 bases. The germline V gene encodes CDR1 LNHDA and CDR2 SQIVND (reference sequence). The CDR3 sequence is 12 residues long. What was sequenced was peripheral blood. This clonotype originated in a middle-aged man with active COVID-19. V is TRBV19 and J is TRBJ2-5, with 8 bases fitting TRBD1. The CDR3, as DNA: TGTGCCAGTATAACAGGGGGAGAGACCCAGTACTTC. It is translated as CASITGGETQYF. The full variable domain, in which reference TRBV19 and TRBJ2-5 provide the parts outside the CDR3, is DGGITQSPKYLFRKEGQNVTLSCEQNLNHDAMYWYRQDPGQGLRLIYYSQIVNDFQKGDIAEGYSVSREKKESFPLTVTSAQKNPTAFYLCASITGGETQYFGPGTRLLVL.